This T cell receptor (beta chain) was recovered during a study of shared clonotypes between healthy human individuals. V lost 8 bases to trimming and J lost 5 bases; unmatched junction nucleotides: 3. CDR1 is LNHDA and CDR2 is SQIVND in the germline V gene (reference sequence). This CDR3 contains 13 residues. Generated by immunoSEQ multiplex PCR, the TCRdb table keeps only in-frame clones and is missing some. Among hundreds of thousands of clones listed, approximately 97% were seen once. The rearrangement joins TRBV19 to TRBJ2-1; 10 bases line up with TRBD2. This TCR derives from a woman aged 25-40 years in good health. Input material: naive CD4+ T cells sorted from blood. The sample's subset: CD45RA+ positively selected. The CDR3 DNA reads TGTGCCAGTGGACTAGCGGCAAACAATGAGCAGTTCTTC. Its translation: CASGLAANNEQFF.